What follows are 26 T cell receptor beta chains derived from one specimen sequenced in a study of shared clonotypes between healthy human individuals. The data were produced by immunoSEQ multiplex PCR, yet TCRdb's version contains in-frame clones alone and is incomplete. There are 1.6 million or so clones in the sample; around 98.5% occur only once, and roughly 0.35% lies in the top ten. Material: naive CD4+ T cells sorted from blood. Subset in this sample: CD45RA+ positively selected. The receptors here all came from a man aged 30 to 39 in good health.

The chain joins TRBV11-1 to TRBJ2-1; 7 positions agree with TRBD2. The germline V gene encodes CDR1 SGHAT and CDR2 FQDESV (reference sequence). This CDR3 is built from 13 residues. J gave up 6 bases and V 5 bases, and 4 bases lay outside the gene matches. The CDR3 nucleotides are TGTGCCAGCAGCCCGGGACTACGCAATGAGCAGTTCTTC. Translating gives CASSPGLRNEQFF.

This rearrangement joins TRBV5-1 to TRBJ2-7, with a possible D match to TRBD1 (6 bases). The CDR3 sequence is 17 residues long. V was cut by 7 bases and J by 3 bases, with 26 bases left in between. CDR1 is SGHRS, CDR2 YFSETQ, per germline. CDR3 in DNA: TGCGCCAGCTCTCTAGGGGGTGTCAGCTACGCAAGCTACGAGCAGTACTTC. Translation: CASSLGGVSYASYEQYF.

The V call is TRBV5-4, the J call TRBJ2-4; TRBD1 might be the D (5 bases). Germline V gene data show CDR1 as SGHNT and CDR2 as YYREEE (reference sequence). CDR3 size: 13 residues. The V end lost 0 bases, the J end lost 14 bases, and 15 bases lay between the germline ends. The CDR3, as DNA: TGTGCCAGCAGCTTGGATCCCGGCAGGGTTAAGTACTTC. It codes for CASSLDPGRVKYF.

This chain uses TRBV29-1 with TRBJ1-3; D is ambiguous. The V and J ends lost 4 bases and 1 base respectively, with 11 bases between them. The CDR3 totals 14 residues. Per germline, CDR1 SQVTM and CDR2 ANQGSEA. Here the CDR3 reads CSVALGTSGNTIYF. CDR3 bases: TGCAGCGTTGCTCTGGGTACGTCTGGAAACACCATATATTTT.

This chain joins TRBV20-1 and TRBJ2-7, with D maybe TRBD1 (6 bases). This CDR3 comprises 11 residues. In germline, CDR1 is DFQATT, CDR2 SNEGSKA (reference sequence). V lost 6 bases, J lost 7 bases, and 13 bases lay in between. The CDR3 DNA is TGCAGTGCAACGGACAGTAGGGAGCAGTACTTC. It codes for CSATDSREQYF.

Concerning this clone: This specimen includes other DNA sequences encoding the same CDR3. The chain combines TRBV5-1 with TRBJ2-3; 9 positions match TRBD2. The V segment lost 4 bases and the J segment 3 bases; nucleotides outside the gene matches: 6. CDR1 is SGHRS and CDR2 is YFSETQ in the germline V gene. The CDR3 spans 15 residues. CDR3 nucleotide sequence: TGCGCCAGCAGCCGGGTGGCGGGAGGGACAGATACGCAGTATTTT. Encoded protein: CASSRVAGGTDTQYF.

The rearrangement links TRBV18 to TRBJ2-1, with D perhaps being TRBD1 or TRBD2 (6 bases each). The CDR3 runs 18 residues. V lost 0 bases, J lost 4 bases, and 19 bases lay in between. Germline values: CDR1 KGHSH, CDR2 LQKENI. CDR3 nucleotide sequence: TGTGCCAGCTCACCACCGGGGCGGGGCAGGGGCGAATACAATGAGCAGTTCTTC. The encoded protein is CASSPPGRGRGEYNEQFF.

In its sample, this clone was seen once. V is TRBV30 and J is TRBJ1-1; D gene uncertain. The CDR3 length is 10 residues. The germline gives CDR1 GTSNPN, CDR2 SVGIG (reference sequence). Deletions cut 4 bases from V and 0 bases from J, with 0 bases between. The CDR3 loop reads CAWMNTEAFF. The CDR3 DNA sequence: TGTGCCTGGATGAACACTGAAGCTTTCTTT.

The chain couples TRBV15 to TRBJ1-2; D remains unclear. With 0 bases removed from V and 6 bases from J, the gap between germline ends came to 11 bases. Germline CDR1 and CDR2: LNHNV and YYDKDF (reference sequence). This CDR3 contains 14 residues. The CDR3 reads CATSREPRADGYTF. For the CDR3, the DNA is TGTGCCACCAGCAGAGAACCTCGAGCAGATGGCTACACCTTC. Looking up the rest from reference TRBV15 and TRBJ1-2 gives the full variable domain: DAMVIQNPRYQVTQFGKPVTLSCSQTLNHNVMYWYQQKSSQAPKLLFHYYDKDFNNEADTPDNFQSRRPNTSFCFLDIRSPGLGDTAMYLCATSREPRADGYTFGSGTRLTVV.

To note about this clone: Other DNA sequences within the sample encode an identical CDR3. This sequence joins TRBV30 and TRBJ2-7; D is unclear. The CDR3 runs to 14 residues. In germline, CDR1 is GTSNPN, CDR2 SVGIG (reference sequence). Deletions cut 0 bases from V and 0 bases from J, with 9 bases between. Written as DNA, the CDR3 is TGTGCCTGGAGTGTTAGGCAGTCCTCCTACGAGCAGTACTTC. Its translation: CAWSVRQSSYEQYF.

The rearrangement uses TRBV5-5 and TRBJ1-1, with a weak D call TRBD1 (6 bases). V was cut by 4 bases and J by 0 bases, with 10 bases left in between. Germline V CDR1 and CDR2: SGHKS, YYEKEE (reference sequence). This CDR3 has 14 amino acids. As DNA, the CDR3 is TGTGCCAGCAGCCTGACAGGAGTGAACACTGAAGCTTTCTTT. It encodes CASSLTGVNTEAFF.

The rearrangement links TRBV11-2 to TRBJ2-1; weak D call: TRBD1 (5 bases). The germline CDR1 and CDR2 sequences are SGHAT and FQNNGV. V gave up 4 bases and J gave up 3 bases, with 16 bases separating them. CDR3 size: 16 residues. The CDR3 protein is CASSSPQVFDYNEQFF. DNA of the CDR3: TGTGCCAGCAGCTCCCCACAGGTATTCGACTACAATGAGCAGTTCTTC.

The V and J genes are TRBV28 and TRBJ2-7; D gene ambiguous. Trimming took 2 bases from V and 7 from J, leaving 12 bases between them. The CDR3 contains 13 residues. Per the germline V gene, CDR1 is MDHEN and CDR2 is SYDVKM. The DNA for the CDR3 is TGTGCCAGCAGTTTAGACCCGGCAGTTGAGCAGTACTTC. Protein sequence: CASSLDPAVEQYF. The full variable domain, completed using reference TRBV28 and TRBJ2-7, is DVKVTQSSRYLVKRTGEKVFLECVQDMDHENMFWYRQDPGLGLRLIYFSYDVKMKEKGDIPEGYSVSREKKERFSLILESASTNQTSMYLCASSLDPAVEQYFGPGTRLTVT.

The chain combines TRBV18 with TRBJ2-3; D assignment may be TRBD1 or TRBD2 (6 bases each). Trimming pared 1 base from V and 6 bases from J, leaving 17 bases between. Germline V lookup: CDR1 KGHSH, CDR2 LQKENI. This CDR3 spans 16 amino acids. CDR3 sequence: CASSPLSARGLDTQYF. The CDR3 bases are TGTGCCAGCTCACCACTGTCGGCCCGGGGGCTGGATACGCAGTATTTT.

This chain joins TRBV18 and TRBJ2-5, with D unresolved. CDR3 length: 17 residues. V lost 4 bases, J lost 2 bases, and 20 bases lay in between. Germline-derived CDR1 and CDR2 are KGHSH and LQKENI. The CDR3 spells CASSRLPQGSQQETQYF. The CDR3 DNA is TGTGCCAGCTCACGATTACCTCAAGGTAGTCAGCAAGAGACCCAGTACTTC.

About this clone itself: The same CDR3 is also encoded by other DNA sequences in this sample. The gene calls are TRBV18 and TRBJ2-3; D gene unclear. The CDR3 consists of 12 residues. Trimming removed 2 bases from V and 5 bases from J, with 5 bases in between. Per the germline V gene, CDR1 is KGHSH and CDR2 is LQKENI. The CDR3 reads CASSPRGDTQYF. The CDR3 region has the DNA TGTGCCAGCTCACCAAGAGGAGATACGCAGTATTTT.

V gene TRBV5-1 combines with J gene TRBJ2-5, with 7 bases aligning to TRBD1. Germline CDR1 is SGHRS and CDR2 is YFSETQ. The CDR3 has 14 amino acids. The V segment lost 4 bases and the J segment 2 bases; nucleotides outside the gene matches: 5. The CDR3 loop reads CASSGPGQQETQYF. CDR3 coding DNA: TGCGCCAGCAGCGGCCCGGGACAGCAAGAGACCCAGTACTTC.

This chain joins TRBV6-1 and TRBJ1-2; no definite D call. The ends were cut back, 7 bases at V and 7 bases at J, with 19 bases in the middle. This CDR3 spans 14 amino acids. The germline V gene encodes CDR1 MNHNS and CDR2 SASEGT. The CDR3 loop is CASNPLRVNGGYTF. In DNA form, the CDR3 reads TGTGCCAGCAATCCGCTGAGAGTTAATGGTGGCTACACCTTC.

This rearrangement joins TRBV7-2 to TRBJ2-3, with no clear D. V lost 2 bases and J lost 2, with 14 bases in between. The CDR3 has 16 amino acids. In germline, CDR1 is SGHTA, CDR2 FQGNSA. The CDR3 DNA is TGTGCCAGCAGCTTACGTTGGGGTCTAGACACAGATACGCAGTATTTT. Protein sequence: CASSLRWGLDTDTQYF.

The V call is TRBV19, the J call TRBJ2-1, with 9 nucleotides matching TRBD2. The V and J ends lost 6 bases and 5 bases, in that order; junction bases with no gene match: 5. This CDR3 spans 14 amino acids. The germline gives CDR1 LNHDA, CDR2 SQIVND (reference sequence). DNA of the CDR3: TGTGCCAGTAGACGAGCGGGAGGCAACAATGAGCAGTTCTTC. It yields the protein CASRRAGGNNEQFF. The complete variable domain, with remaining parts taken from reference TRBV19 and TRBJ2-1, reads DGGITQSPKYLFRKEGQNVTLSCEQNLNHDAMYWYRQDPGQGLRLIYYSQIVNDFQKGDIAEGYSVSREKKESFPLTVTSAQKNPTAFYLCASRRAGGNNEQFFGPGTRLTVL.

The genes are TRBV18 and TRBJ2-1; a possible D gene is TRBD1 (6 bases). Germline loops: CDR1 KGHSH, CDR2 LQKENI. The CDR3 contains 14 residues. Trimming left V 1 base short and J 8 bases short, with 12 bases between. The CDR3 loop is CASSPQVAGDEQFF. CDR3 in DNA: TGTGCCAGCTCACCACAGGTTGCAGGGGATGAGCAGTTCTTC.

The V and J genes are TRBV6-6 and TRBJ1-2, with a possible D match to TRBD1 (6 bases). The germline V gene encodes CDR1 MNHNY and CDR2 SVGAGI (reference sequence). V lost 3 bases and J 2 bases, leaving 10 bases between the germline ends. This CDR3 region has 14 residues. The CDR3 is CASSYQGPNYGYTF. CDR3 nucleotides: TGTGCCAGCAGTTATCAGGGGCCCAACTATGGCTACACCTTC.

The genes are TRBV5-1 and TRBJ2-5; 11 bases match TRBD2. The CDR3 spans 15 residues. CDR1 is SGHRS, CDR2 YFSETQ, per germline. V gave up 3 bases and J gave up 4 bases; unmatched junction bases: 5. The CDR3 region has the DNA TGCGCCAGCAGCTACGCCGGGACTAGCGGAGAGACCCAGTACTTC. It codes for CASSYAGTSGETQYF.

This chain's CDR3 is CASRASGRARGDTQYF. The CDR3 coding sequence is TGTGCCAGCAGAGCTAGCGGGAGGGCAAGAGGAGATACGCAGTATTTT. The rearrangement joins TRBV6-6 to TRBJ2-3, with TRBD2 matching over 12 bases. V shed 6 bases and J 5 bases; nucleotides not matched to a gene: 9. Germline CDR1 is MNHNY and CDR2 is SVGAGI (reference sequence). The CDR3 contains 16 residues.

The CDR3 sequence: CAIREDRQAEDTQYF. The CDR3 nucleotides are TGTGCCATCAGGGAGGACAGACAAGCTGAAGATACGCAGTATTTT. This sequence joins TRBV10-3 and TRBJ2-3; tentatively, D is TRBD1 (6 bases). This CDR3 region has 15 residues. V was shortened by 6 bases and J by 5 bases, with 18 bases between the two germline ends. Germline CDR1 and CDR2: ENHRY and SYGVKD.

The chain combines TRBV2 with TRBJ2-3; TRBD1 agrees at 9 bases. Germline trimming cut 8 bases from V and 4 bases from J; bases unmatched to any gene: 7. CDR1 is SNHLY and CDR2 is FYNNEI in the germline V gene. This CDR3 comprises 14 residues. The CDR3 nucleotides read TGTGCCAGCCAAACGGGACAGGGTTCAGATACGCAGTATTTT. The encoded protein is CASQTGQGSDTQYF. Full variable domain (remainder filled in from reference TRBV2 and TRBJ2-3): EPEVTQTPSHQVTQMGQEVILRCVPISNHLYFYWYRQILGQKVEFLVSFYNNEISEKSEIFDDQFSVERPDGSNFTLKIRSTKLEDSAMYFCASQTGQGSDTQYFGPGTRLTVL.